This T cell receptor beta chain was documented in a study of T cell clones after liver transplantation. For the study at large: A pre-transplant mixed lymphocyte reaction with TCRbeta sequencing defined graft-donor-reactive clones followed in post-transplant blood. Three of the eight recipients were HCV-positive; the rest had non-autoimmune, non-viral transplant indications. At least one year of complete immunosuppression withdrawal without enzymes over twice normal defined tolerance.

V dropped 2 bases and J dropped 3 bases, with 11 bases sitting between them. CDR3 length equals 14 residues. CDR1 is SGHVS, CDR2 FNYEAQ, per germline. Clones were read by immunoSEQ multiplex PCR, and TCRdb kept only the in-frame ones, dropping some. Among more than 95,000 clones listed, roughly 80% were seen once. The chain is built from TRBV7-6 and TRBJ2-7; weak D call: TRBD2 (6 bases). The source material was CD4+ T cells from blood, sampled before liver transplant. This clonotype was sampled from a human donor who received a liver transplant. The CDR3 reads CASSLKAGSYEQYF. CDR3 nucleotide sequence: TGTGCCAGCAGCTTAAAGGCGGGGAGCTACGAGCAGTACTTC. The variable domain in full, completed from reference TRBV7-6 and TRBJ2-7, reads GAGVSQSPRYKVTKRGQDVALRCDPISGHVSLYWYRQALGQGPEFLTYFNYEAQQDKSGLPNDRFSAERPEGSISTLTIQRTEQRDSAMYRCASSLKAGSYEQYFGPGTRLTVT.